The rows below give T cell receptor beta chains drawn from one sample of a study of response to subunit inactivated influenza vaccine. TCRdb ran MiXCR on the RT-PCR reads and lists one entry per CDR3 protein. The data hold about 540,000 distinct CDR3 sequences, with around a quarter observed a single time. These data also featured in a second study, about T cells expressing NK-cell markers.

This specimen consisted of CD4+ T cells sorted from PBMCs, obtained 11 to 12 days after vaccination. Receptors originate from a man in his fifties or sixties who received an inactivated influenza vaccine. CDR3s include the opening cysteine and the closing phenylalanine or tryptophan. Each record gives: CDR3 protein, CDR3 DNA, J gene, D gene, clone size, CDR3 length, V gene. The D gene is left open where the match is weak. Rows may omit the clone size; those that give it use once, few, many or a size class.

CDR3aa: CASSGPYNEQFF
CDR3nt: TGCGCCAGCAGCGGGCCTTACAATGAGCAGTTCTTC
j_gene: TRBJ2-1
d_gene: -
abundance: -
len: 12
v_gene: TRBV10-1

CDR3aa: CASSYERTAPMIETQYF
CDR3nt: TGTGCCAGCTCGTACGAAAGGACAGCGCCAATGATTGAGACCCAGTACTTC
j_gene: TRBJ2-5
d_gene: -
abundance: -
len: 17
v_gene: TRBV18

CDR3aa: CASSLASGALQETQYF
CDR3nt: TGCGCCAGCAGCTTAGCGAGCGGGGCCCTCCAAGAGACCCAGTACTTC
j_gene: TRBJ2-5
d_gene: TRBD2
abundance: few
len: 16
v_gene: TRBV5-1

CDR3aa: CASSPEGDGYTF
CDR3nt: TGCGCCAGCAGCCCGGAAGGGGATGGCTACACCTTC
j_gene: TRBJ1-2
d_gene: -
abundance: -
len: 12
v_gene: TRBV5-1

CDR3aa: CSAILRRAKNIQYF
CDR3nt: TGCAGTGCTATTCTACGGAGAGCCAAAAACATTCAGTACTTC
j_gene: TRBJ2-4
d_gene: -
abundance: -
len: 14
v_gene: TRBV20-1

CDR3aa: CASSRLSSYNEQFF
CDR3nt: TGTGCCAGCAGTAGGCTTAGCTCCTACAATGAGCAGTTCTTC
j_gene: TRBJ2-1
d_gene: -
abundance: -
len: 14
v_gene: TRBV2

CDR3aa: CSASTATGADTQYF
CDR3nt: TGCAGTGCCTCGACTGCTACTGGAGCGGATACGCAGTATTTT
j_gene: TRBJ2-3
d_gene: -
abundance: -
len: 14
v_gene: TRBV20-1

CDR3aa: CSARDMDRGNEQYF
CDR3nt: TGCAGTGCTAGAGATATGGACAGGGGGAACGAGCAGTACTTC
j_gene: TRBJ2-7
d_gene: TRBD1
abundance: -
len: 14
v_gene: TRBV20-1

CDR3aa: CASSLVTGGAETQYF
CDR3nt: TGTGCCAGCAGTTTAGTCACAGGGGGTGCAGAGACCCAGTACTTC
j_gene: TRBJ2-5
d_gene: TRBD1
abundance: -
len: 15
v_gene: TRBV12-3/TRBV12-4

CDR3aa: CASSPHRGPPREQYF
CDR3nt: TGTGCCAGCAGTCCTCACAGGGGGCCCCCTCGAGAGCAGTACTTC
j_gene: TRBJ2-7
d_gene: TRBD1
abundance: -
len: 15
v_gene: TRBV28

CDR3aa: CASSLGRLPMNTEAFF
CDR3nt: TGTGCCAGCAGCTTAGGTCGGCTGCCTATGAACACTGAAGCTTTCTTT
j_gene: TRBJ1-1
d_gene: -
abundance: few
len: 16
v_gene: TRBV7-8

CDR3aa: CASSLDREQYF
CDR3nt: TGTGCCAGCAGCTTAGATCGCGAGCAGTACTTC
j_gene: TRBJ2-7
d_gene: -
abundance: few
len: 11
v_gene: TRBV7-9

CDR3aa: CASSLIAGAWDTQYF
CDR3nt: TGTGCCAGCAGCTTAATTGCGGGGGCTTGGGATACGCAGTATTTT
j_gene: TRBJ2-3
d_gene: -
abundance: -
len: 15
v_gene: TRBV7-9

CDR3aa: CASMIQRNTEAFF
CDR3nt: TGTGCCAGCATGATACAGAGGAACACTGAAGCTTTCTTT
j_gene: TRBJ1-1
d_gene: -
abundance: many
len: 13
v_gene: TRBV6-1

CDR3aa: CASSLAVQGSQPQHF
CDR3nt: TGTGCCAGCAGTTTAGCGGTACAGGGGAGTCAGCCCCAGCATTTT
j_gene: TRBJ1-5
d_gene: TRBD1
abundance: few
len: 15
v_gene: TRBV12-3/TRBV12-4

CDR3aa: CSARLNRGRTQYF
CDR3nt: TGCAGTGCTAGACTCAACAGGGGGCGCACGCAGTACTTC
j_gene: TRBJ2-7
d_gene: TRBD1
abundance: few
len: 13
v_gene: TRBV20-1

CDR3aa: CASSRGRASGGDTQYF
CDR3nt: TGCGCCAGCAGCCGTGGGAGGGCTAGCGGGGGAGATACGCAGTATTTT
j_gene: TRBJ2-3
d_gene: TRBD2
abundance: -
len: 16
v_gene: TRBV4-3

CDR3aa: CASSPGLSTGGKTQYF
CDR3nt: TGCGCCAGCAGCCCTGGCTTGTCCACAGGGGGGAAGACCCAGTACTTC
j_gene: TRBJ2-5
d_gene: TRBD1
abundance: many
len: 16
v_gene: TRBV5-1

CDR3aa: CASRTDGKETQYF
CDR3nt: TGTGCCAGCAGAACCGACGGAAAAGAGACCCAGTACTTC
j_gene: TRBJ2-5
d_gene: -
abundance: -
len: 13
v_gene: TRBV12-3/TRBV12-4

CDR3aa: CASSPRQDGRDTQYF
CDR3nt: TGTGCCAGCAGCCCGAGACAGGACGGACGAGATACGCAGTATTTT
j_gene: TRBJ2-3
d_gene: -
abundance: -
len: 15
v_gene: TRBV9

CDR3aa: CASSSYRAANNEQFF
CDR3nt: TGTGCCAGCAGCTCCTACCGGGCGGCTAACAATGAGCAGTTCTTC
j_gene: TRBJ2-1
d_gene: -
abundance: -
len: 15
v_gene: TRBV11-2

CDR3aa: CAISETGGGETQYF
CDR3nt: TGTGCCATCAGCGAAACAGGGGGCGGCGAGACCCAGTACTTC
j_gene: TRBJ2-5
d_gene: TRBD1
abundance: few
len: 14
v_gene: TRBV10-3

CDR3aa: CASSPPGQNNEQFF
CDR3nt: TGTGCCAGCAGTCCTCCGGGACAGAACAATGAGCAGTTCTTC
j_gene: TRBJ2-1
d_gene: TRBD1
abundance: few
len: 14
v_gene: TRBV28

CDR3aa: CSAFKAAGGTYEQYF
CDR3nt: TGCAGTGCCTTCAAGGCCGCGGGAGGAACCTACGAGCAGTACTTC
j_gene: TRBJ2-7
d_gene: TRBD2
abundance: -
len: 15
v_gene: TRBV20-1

CDR3aa: CASSQVSAGRRIWANVLTF
CDR3nt: TGTGCCAGCAGCCAAGTGTCAGCAGGGCGCCGGATCTGGGCCAACGTCCTGACTTTC
j_gene: TRBJ2-6
d_gene: -
abundance: -
len: 19
v_gene: TRBV4-2

CDR3aa: CASSLAAGTSSYEQYF
CDR3nt: TGTGCCAGCAGTTTAGCGGCGGGGACCAGCTCCTACGAGCAGTACTTC
j_gene: TRBJ2-7
d_gene: -
abundance: few
len: 16
v_gene: TRBV12-3/TRBV12-4

CDR3aa: CASSFSGSGTQYF
CDR3nt: TGTGCCAGCAGTTTCAGCGGGAGCGGGACCCAGTACTTC
j_gene: TRBJ2-5
d_gene: TRBD2
abundance: few
len: 13
v_gene: TRBV12-3/TRBV12-4

CDR3aa: CASSPELTSYNEQFF
CDR3nt: TGTGCCAGCTCACCGGAGCTAACTTCCTACAATGAGCAGTTCTTC
j_gene: TRBJ2-1
d_gene: -
abundance: few
len: 15
v_gene: TRBV18

CDR3aa: CAWSPQGAYGYTF
CDR3nt: TGTGCCTGGAGCCCCCAGGGGGCCTATGGCTACACCTTC
j_gene: TRBJ1-2
d_gene: TRBD1
abundance: few
len: 13
v_gene: TRBV30

CDR3aa: CASSSTGGSEQYF
CDR3nt: TGTGCCAGCAGTTCGACAGGGGGAAGTGAGCAGTACTTC
j_gene: TRBJ2-7
d_gene: TRBD1
abundance: many
len: 13
v_gene: TRBV27

CDR3aa: CASSEAMVGETQYF
CDR3nt: TGTGCCAGCAGTGAAGCCATGGTGGGAGAGACCCAGTACTTC
j_gene: TRBJ2-5
d_gene: -
abundance: few
len: 14
v_gene: TRBV25-1

CDR3aa: CASSLHTTGKRNGYTF
CDR3nt: TGTGCCAGCAGCTTGCATACGACAGGGAAGCGGAATGGCTACACCTTC
j_gene: TRBJ1-2
d_gene: TRBD1
abundance: -
len: 16
v_gene: TRBV7-9

CDR3aa: CSAKIQGRGYNEQFF
CDR3nt: TGCAGTGCGAAAATACAGGGGAGAGGATACAATGAGCAGTTCTTC
j_gene: TRBJ2-1
d_gene: TRBD1
abundance: once
len: 15
v_gene: TRBV20-1

CDR3aa: CASSLRVPYEQYF
CDR3nt: TGTGCCAGCAGCCTCAGGGTTCCGTACGAGCAGTACTTC
j_gene: TRBJ2-7
d_gene: -
abundance: -
len: 13
v_gene: TRBV12-3/TRBV12-4

CDR3aa: CASSVRSGANVLTF
CDR3nt: TGTGCCAGTAGTGTCCGCTCTGGGGCCAACGTCCTGACTTTC
j_gene: TRBJ2-6
d_gene: -
abundance: few
len: 14
v_gene: TRBV19

CDR3aa: CSASFLGSQYF
CDR3nt: TGCAGTGCTAGCTTCCTAGGATCGCAGTATTTT
j_gene: TRBJ2-3
d_gene: -
abundance: many
len: 11
v_gene: TRBV20-1

CDR3aa: CASSPGADYEQYF
CDR3nt: TGTGCCAGCAGCCCGGGAGCCGACTACGAGCAGTACTTC
j_gene: TRBJ2-7
d_gene: -
abundance: once
len: 13
v_gene: TRBV3-1

CDR3aa: CASSVGQGSSGANVLTF
CDR3nt: TGTGCCAGCTCAGTAGGACAGGGCAGCTCTGGGGCCAACGTCCTGACTTTC
j_gene: TRBJ2-6
d_gene: TRBD1
abundance: few
len: 17
v_gene: TRBV18

CDR3aa: CASSLSLKSYEQYF
CDR3nt: TGTGCCAGCAGCCTCAGCCTTAAATCCTACGAGCAGTACTTC
j_gene: TRBJ2-7
d_gene: -
abundance: many
len: 14
v_gene: TRBV3-1

CDR3aa: CASSQDTRPTGELFF
CDR3nt: TGTGCCAGCAGCCAAGATACGAGGCCCACCGGGGAGCTGTTTTTT
j_gene: TRBJ2-2
d_gene: -
abundance: -
len: 15
v_gene: TRBV4-2

CDR3aa: CASTPYVDKNQPQHF
CDR3nt: TGTGCCAGCACCCCGTACGTGGACAAGAATCAGCCCCAGCATTTT
j_gene: TRBJ1-5
d_gene: -
abundance: -
len: 15
v_gene: TRBV7-2

CDR3aa: CSARDWASGGRDEQFF
CDR3nt: TGCAGTGCTAGAGATTGGGCTAGCGGGGGGCGCGATGAGCAGTTCTTC
j_gene: TRBJ2-1
d_gene: TRBD2
abundance: few
len: 16
v_gene: TRBV20-1

CDR3aa: CASSYLGVTQHF
CDR3nt: TGTGCCAGCAGTTACTTAGGGGTGACCCAGCATTTT
j_gene: TRBJ1-5
d_gene: -
abundance: -
len: 12
v_gene: TRBV6-6

CDR3aa: CAISESGNRGDTGELFF
CDR3nt: TGTGCCATCAGTGAGTCCGGAAACAGGGGGGACACCGGGGAGCTGTTTTTT
j_gene: TRBJ2-2
d_gene: TRBD1
abundance: -
len: 17
v_gene: TRBV10-3

CDR3aa: CASRGYSNQPQHF
CDR3nt: TGTGCCAGTAGGGGGTATAGCAATCAGCCCCAGCATTTT
j_gene: TRBJ1-5
d_gene: -
abundance: -
len: 13
v_gene: TRBV12-3/TRBV12-4

CDR3aa: CATSRDGGRQPQHF
CDR3nt: TGTGCCACCAGCAGAGATGGGGGACGGCAGCCCCAGCATTTT
j_gene: TRBJ1-5
d_gene: -
abundance: -
len: 14
v_gene: TRBV15

CDR3aa: CASSSPLTGGRDTQYF
CDR3nt: TGTGCCAGCAGTTCACCTTTGACAGGGGGAAGAGATACGCAGTATTTT
j_gene: TRBJ2-3
d_gene: TRBD1
abundance: few
len: 16
v_gene: TRBV6-5

CDR3aa: CASSQDRTTEQYF
CDR3nt: TGCGCCAGCAGCCAAGATAGAACTACTGAGCAGTACTTC
j_gene: TRBJ2-7
d_gene: -
abundance: -
len: 13
v_gene: TRBV4-3

CDR3aa: CASSYRIGTGSFPYEQYF
CDR3nt: TGTGCCAGCAGTTACCGAATCGGGACAGGGAGCTTTCCCTACGAGCAGTACTTC
j_gene: TRBJ2-7
d_gene: TRBD1
abundance: few
len: 18
v_gene: TRBV6-5

CDR3aa: CASSFDEKLFF
CDR3nt: TGTGCCAGCAGTTTTGATGAAAAACTGTTTTTT
j_gene: TRBJ1-4
d_gene: -
abundance: -
len: 11
v_gene: TRBV12-3/TRBV12-4

CDR3aa: CASSLAGGGFYEQYF
CDR3nt: TGTGCCAGCAGCTTAGCTGGCGGGGGGTTCTACGAGCAGTACTTC
j_gene: TRBJ2-7
d_gene: TRBD2
abundance: -
len: 15
v_gene: TRBV7-8

CDR3aa: CASRSDTSANYGYTF
CDR3nt: TGTGCCAGCAGATCGGACACAAGCGCGAACTATGGCTACACCTTC
j_gene: TRBJ1-2
d_gene: -
abundance: -
len: 15
v_gene: TRBV28

CDR3aa: CASSLGGGRVTGELFF
CDR3nt: TGCGCCAGCAGCCTTGGGGGCGGGAGAGTCACCGGGGAGCTGTTTTTT
j_gene: TRBJ2-2
d_gene: -
abundance: few
len: 16
v_gene: TRBV4-3

CDR3aa: CASSLTTLSTDTQYF
CDR3nt: TGCGCCAGCAGCTTGACAACCCTTAGCACAGATACGCAGTATTTT
j_gene: TRBJ2-3
d_gene: -
abundance: few
len: 15
v_gene: TRBV5-1

CDR3aa: CSARDPDRARGGDTF
CDR3nt: TGCAGTGCTAGAGACCCGGACAGGGCCCGTGGAGGGGACACCTTC
j_gene: TRBJ1-2
d_gene: TRBD1
abundance: few
len: 15
v_gene: TRBV20-1

CDR3aa: CASSQQTGITGELFF
CDR3nt: TGTGCCAGCAGCCAGCAAACAGGGATCACCGGGGAGCTGTTTTTT
j_gene: TRBJ2-2
d_gene: -
abundance: few
len: 15
v_gene: TRBV3-1

CDR3aa: CSAREPGTKGEQYF
CDR3nt: TGCAGTGCTAGAGAGCCGGGGACCAAAGGGGAGCAGTACTTC
j_gene: TRBJ2-7
d_gene: -
abundance: -
len: 14
v_gene: TRBV20-1